This TCR beta chain was identified in a study of Graves' ophthalmopathy and Graves' hyperthyroidism. Amplification from RNA transcripts yielded the TCR beta CDR3 regions. In the first round, RT-PCR was carried out with HTBI primers, and a multiplex PCR formed the second round. TCRdb processed the multiplex PCR reads anew with MiXCR; each CDR3 protein has one entry. The table shows some 48,000 distinct CDR3 sequences, with about 50% occurring only once. The CDR3 extends over 14 amino acids. V lost 4 bases and J lost 9; bases outside the gene matches: 6. The germline gives CDR1 SGHNT, CDR2 YENEEA. This rearrangement joins TRBV11-3 to TRBJ2-7, with 13 bases that match TRBD2. This receptor was identified in an adult man with Graves' ophthalmopathy. Source material: peripheral blood. The CDR3 here is CASSSRTSGGTQYF. In nucleotides, the CDR3 is TGTGCCAGCAGCTCCCGGACTAGCGGGGGTACGCAGTACTTC.